Following are 23 T cell receptor beta chains from one sample sequenced in a study of blood T cell repertoires in COVID-19. Using immunoSEQ multiplex PCR, the repertoire was profiled, and TCRdb retains in-frame clones only, with some absent. The sample lists 200,000 to 250,000 clones; roughly 80% were seen once. The sample taken for sequencing was peripheral blood. These receptor sequences come from a human donor in a cohort sampled during active COVID-19.

This CDR3 is CASSLIPGTSGTYF. Written as DNA, the CDR3 is TGTGCCAGCAGCTTAATCCCCGGGACTAGCGGGACTTACTTC. The genes are TRBV7-2 and TRBJ2-7, with 13 bases fitting TRBD2. Looked up from germline, CDR1 is SGHTA and CDR2 is FQGNSA. V shed 2 bases and J 13 bases; nucleotides not matched to a gene: 8. This CDR3 region has 14 residues.

The chain's CDR3 is CASESQGNGYEQYF. In DNA form, the CDR3 reads TGTGCCAGCGAATCCCAGGGGAACGGCTACGAGCAGTACTTC. This chain uses TRBV28 with TRBJ2-7; D possibly corresponds to TRBD1 (6 bases). Trimming cost V 8 bases and J 3 bases, with 17 bases left between them. This CDR3 contains 14 residues. Germline CDR1 MDHEN, CDR2 SYDVKM.

The V gene is TRBV9, the J gene TRBJ2-1; D is unclear. V was trimmed by 3 bases and J by 4 bases, leaving 8 bases between them. CDR1 is SGDLS and CDR2 is YYNGEE in the germline V gene. There are 13 residues in the CDR3. CDR3 sequence (DNA): TGTGCCAGCAGCGCACAGAGTTACAATGAGCAGTTCTTC. Translating gives CASSAQSYNEQFF.

V gene TRBV6-1 combines with J gene TRBJ2-3, with 11 bases fitting TRBD2. Germline V gene data show CDR1 as MNHNS and CDR2 as SASEGT. Germline trimming cut 4 bases from V and 2 bases from J; bases unmatched to any gene: 8. This CDR3 is 17 amino acids long. CDR3 loop: CASSVTGLADNTDTQYF. CDR3 nucleotide sequence: TGTGCCAGCAGTGTAACGGGACTAGCGGATAACACAGATACGCAGTATTTT.

This chain joins TRBV5-4 and TRBJ1-4; D remains ambiguous. Trimming shortened V by 0 bases and J by 7 bases, and 7 bases separated the two germline ends. Germline V CDR1 and CDR2: SGHNT, YYREEE (reference sequence). This CDR3 comprises 13 residues. For the CDR3, the DNA is TGTGCCAGCAGCTTGGTTCCGGGTGAAAAACTGTTTTTT. Translated, it gives CASSLVPGEKLFF.

The rearrangement joins TRBV27 to TRBJ1-6, with D possibly being TRBD1 (5 bases). Looked up from germline, CDR1 is MNHEY and CDR2 is SMNVEV (reference sequence). Trimming took off 5 bases at V and 10 bases at J, with 21 bases between the two ends. CDR3 size: 16 residues. The CDR3 nucleotides are TGTGCCAGCAGTCCCCCCTCGGGACTAAGAAACTCACCCCTCCACTTT. Protein sequence: CASSPPSGLRNSPLHF.

A few counts support this clone. In the same sample, other DNA sequences code for this CDR3. This sequence joins TRBV9 and TRBJ2-7; 7 nucleotides match TRBD1. Germline V lookup: CDR1 SGDLS, CDR2 YYNGEE. The CDR3 spans 13 residues. Losses at the gene ends were 3 bases for V and 5 bases for J; bases not matched to a gene: 5. CDR3 nucleotides: TGTGCCAGCAGCGCCCGACAGGGCAACGAGCAGTACTTC. Its translation is CASSARQGNEQYF. Full variable domain (rest looked up from reference TRBV9 and TRBJ2-7): DSGVTQTPKHLITATGQRVTLRCSPRSGDLSVYWYQQSLDQGLQFLIQYYNGEERAKGNILERFSAQQFPDLHSELNLSSLELGDSALYFCASSARQGNEQYFGPGTRLTVT.

The V call is TRBV20-1, the J call TRBJ2-5, with 12 positions matching TRBD2. The V gene's germline CDR1 is DFQATT and CDR2 SNEGSKA (reference sequence). The V segment lost 3 bases and the J segment 5 bases; nucleotides outside the gene matches: 7. The CDR3 has 15 residues. The CDR3 loop is CSASRPSGRVETQYF. The CDR3 DNA reads TGCAGTGCTAGTAGGCCTAGCGGGAGGGTTGAGACCCAGTACTTC.

The chain combines TRBV4-2 with TRBJ1-2; no clear D gene. Germline CDR1 LGHNA, CDR2 YNFKEQ. CDR3 size: 12 residues. V shed 0 bases and J shed 4 bases, with 3 bases lying between them. This CDR3 reads CASSQDIYGYTF. The CDR3 bases are TGTGCCAGCAGCCAAGACATCTATGGCTACACCTTC.

The chain combines TRBV27 with TRBJ2-7, with 15 bases that match TRBD2. From germline, CDR1 is MNHEY and CDR2 SMNVEV (reference sequence). Unmatched junction bases numbered 12, after V lost 2 bases and J lost 7 bases. The CDR3 loop spans 18 amino acids. Written as DNA, the CDR3 is TGTGCCAGCAGTTTACGGACTAGCGGGAGGGCCGGGCTCCCGGAGCAGTACTTC. Encoded protein: CASSLRTSGRAGLPEQYF.

Notes on this clone: The same CDR3 also results from other DNA sequences found in this sample. The CDR3 nucleotides are TGCAGTGCTAGTCGCCTAGCGGGAGGGAGGTACGAGCAGTACTTC. It encodes CSASRLAGGRYEQYF. The chain joins TRBV20-1 to TRBJ2-7; 12 positions agree with TRBD2. This CDR3 has 15 amino acids. V was pared by 3 bases and J by 4 bases, with 7 bases of the junction left unmatched. Germline loops: CDR1 DFQATT, CDR2 SNEGSKA (reference sequence).

The chain combines TRBV7-3 with TRBJ2-7; 16 nucleotides align to TRBD2. This CDR3 is built from 18 residues. Unmatched junction bases numbered 12, after V lost 5 bases and J lost 5 bases. CDR1 and CDR2 from the germline V gene are SGHTA and FQGTGA. The CDR3 loop is CASSPTGGLAGGRDEQYF. In DNA form, the CDR3 reads TGTGCCAGCAGCCCTACAGGGGGACTAGCGGGAGGGCGCGACGAGCAGTACTTC.

The chain employs TRBV30 and TRBJ2-7, with 11 bases that match TRBD2. This CDR3 is 13 amino acids long. Unmatched junction bases numbered 5, after V lost 3 bases and J lost 7 bases. The germline CDR1 and CDR2 sequences are GTSNPN and SVGIG (reference sequence). CDR3 in amino acids: CAWRTGLAGEQYF. CDR3 sequence (DNA): TGTGCCTGGAGGACCGGACTAGCGGGTGAGCAGTACTTC.

The V call is TRBV19, the J call TRBJ2-3; D uncertain. The CDR3 has 14 residues. The V end was cut by 5 bases, the J end by 0 bases, with 9 bases between. CDR1 LNHDA and CDR2 SQIVND come from the germline V gene (reference sequence). For the CDR3, the DNA is TGTGCCAGTAGTCCCACGGTCAGCACAGATACGCAGTATTTT. Encoded protein: CASSPTVSTDTQYF.

This sequence joins TRBV4-3 and TRBJ1-5; unclear D gene. The V gene's germline CDR1 is LGHNA and CDR2 YSLEER. V lost 0 bases to trimming and J lost 4 bases, with 13 bases between them. CDR3 length: 16 amino acids. CDR3 DNA sequence: TGCGCCAGCAGCCAAGATGCCAGTCCGTATAATCAGCCCCAGCATTTT. Its protein product is CASSQDASPYNQPQHF.

V and J are TRBV7-3 and TRBJ1-1; D is undetermined. Germline assignment: CDR1 SGHTA and CDR2 FQGTGA. Trimming stripped 2 bases from V and 2 bases from J, with 6 bases between. CDR3 size: 13 residues. CDR3 nucleotides: TGTGCCAGCAGCTTACAGGTTAACACTGAAGCTTTCTTT. Its translation: CASSLQVNTEAFF. The whole variable domain, remainder taken from reference TRBV7-3 and TRBJ1-1, is GAGVSQTPSNKVTEKGKYVELRCDPISGHTALYWYRQSLGQGPEFLIYFQGTGAADDSGLPNDRFFAVRPEGSVSTLKIQRTERGDSAVYLCASSLQVNTEAFFGQGTRLTVV.

V is TRBV27 and J is TRBJ2-5; TRBD2 agrees at 7 bases. This CDR3 contains 16 residues. V was clipped by 7 bases and J by 0 bases; unmatched bases: 11. Germline V gene sequence: CDR1 MNHEY, CDR2 SMNVEV (reference sequence). This CDR3 is CASTQRPSGYQETQYF. The CDR3 DNA follows: TGTGCCAGCACCCAAAGGCCTAGCGGCTACCAAGAGACCCAGTACTTC.

The rearrangement joins TRBV5-1 to TRBJ2-2; weak D call: TRBD1 (6 bases). Germline lookup yields CDR1 SGHRS and CDR2 YFSETQ. Trimming shortened V by 0 bases and J by 1 base, and 13 bases separated the two germline ends. The CDR3 loop spans 17 amino acids. DNA for the CDR3: TGCGCCAGCAGCTTGGCCGCCGGGACACTGAACACCGGGGAGCTGTTTTTT. Its protein is CASSLAAGTLNTGELFF.

The chain couples TRBV7-2 to TRBJ2-1, with D possibly TRBD1 on 5 matching bases. This CDR3 is built from 12 residues. Germline V CDR1 and CDR2: SGHTA, FQGNSA. V lost 5 bases, J lost 5 bases, and 7 bases lay in between. CDR3 residues: CASSQGNNEQFF. The DNA of the CDR3 is TGTGCCAGCAGCCAGGGAAACAATGAGCAGTTCTTC.

This clone was observed once. CDR3 sequence: CASSQDPKGVGYTF. The CDR3 DNA reads TGTGCCAGCAGCCAAGATCCGAAAGGGGTTGGCTACACCTTC. The chain uses TRBV14 and TRBJ1-2, with a tentative D call TRBD1 (5 bases). The V gene lost 0 bases and the J gene lost 7 bases, with 12 bases spanning the gap. This CDR3 region has 14 residues. Germline CDR1 SGHDN, CDR2 FVKESK.

The chain recombines TRBV9 with TRBJ1-5; D is uncertain. CDR3 length: 15 amino acids. Germline V gives CDR1 SGDLS, CDR2 YYNGEE. V lost 0 bases, J lost 0 bases, and 7 bases lay in between. The CDR3 reads CASSVVHPSNQPQHF. The CDR3 DNA follows: TGTGCCAGCAGCGTAGTACATCCTAGCAATCAGCCCCAGCATTTT.

The J gene is TRBJ2-2, the V gene TRBV27; possibly TRBD1 for D (6 bases). V lost 5 bases and J lost 0, with 13 bases in between. The CDR3 has 16 residues. The germline V gene encodes CDR1 MNHEY and CDR2 SMNVEV (reference sequence). Written as DNA, the CDR3 is TGTGCCAGCAGTCTATACCGGACAGCGAACACCGGGGAGCTGTTTTTT. It is translated as CASSLYRTANTGELFF.

The V gene is TRBV5-1, the J gene TRBJ1-1, with 8 bases lining up with TRBD1. The junction had 3 bases not matched to a gene; V was cut back by 4 bases and J by 1 base. The CDR3 runs to 14 residues. From germline, CDR1 is SGHRS and CDR2 YFSETQ. The CDR3 loop is CASSKTGENTEAFF. The CDR3, as DNA: TGCGCCAGCAGCAAGACAGGGGAGAACACTGAAGCTTTCTTT.